This T cell receptor (beta chain) was found in a study of CD8 T cells in Susac syndrome. Treatment-naive patients with stable or active relapsing-remitting disease served as multiple sclerosis controls. TEMRA cells were FACS-enriched, and CD8+ and CD4+ T cells were isolated negatively. When the RNA was reverse transcribed, random hexamers were used with an input of about 0.5 to 1 ug. Coverage of TCR beta CDR3 amplification by immunoSEQ multiplex PCR extended to 54 Vbeta and 13 Jbeta. TCRdb fed the immunoSEQ multiplex PCR reads into MiXCR, producing one record per CDR3 protein. In the table there are about 300,000 distinct CDR3 sequences, about 89% of which are singletons. Trimming took 4 bases from V and 2 from J; bases not matched to a gene: 12. Germline CDR1 SGHDN, CDR2 FVKESK. The CDR3 sequence is 17 residues long.

The specimen was CD8+ T cells from PBMCs. The chain has TRBV14 and TRBJ2-7; 9 bases align to TRBD1. The clonotype was recovered from a human donor with multiple sclerosis. For the CDR3, the DNA is TGTGCCAGCAGCCCTCGCCCGGGACAGGGAATCCCCTACGAGCAGTACTTC. This sequence encodes CASSPRPGQGIPYEQYF. The full variable domain, rest sourced from reference TRBV14 and TRBJ2-7, is EAGVTQFPSHSVIEKGQTVTLRCDPISGHDNLYWYRRVMGKEIKFLLHFVKESKQDESGMPNNRFLAERTGGTYSTLKVQPAELEDSGVYFCASSPRPGQGIPYEQYFGPGTRLTVT.